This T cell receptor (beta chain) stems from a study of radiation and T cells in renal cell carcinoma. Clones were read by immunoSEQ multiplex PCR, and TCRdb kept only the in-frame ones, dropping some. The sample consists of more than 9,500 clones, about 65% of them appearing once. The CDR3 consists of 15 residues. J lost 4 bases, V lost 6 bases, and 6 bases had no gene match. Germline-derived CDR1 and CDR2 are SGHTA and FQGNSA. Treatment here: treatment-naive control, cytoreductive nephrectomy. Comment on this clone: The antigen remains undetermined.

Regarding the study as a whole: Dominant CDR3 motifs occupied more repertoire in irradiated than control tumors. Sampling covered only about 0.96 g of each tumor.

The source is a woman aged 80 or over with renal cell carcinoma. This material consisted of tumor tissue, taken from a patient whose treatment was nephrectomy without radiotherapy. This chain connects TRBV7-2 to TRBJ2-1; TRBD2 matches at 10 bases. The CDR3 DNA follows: TGTGCCAGCAGATCAAGCGGGGGGGCTTACAATGAGCAGTTCTTC. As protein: CASRSSGGAYNEQFF. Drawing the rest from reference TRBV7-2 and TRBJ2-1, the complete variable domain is GAGVSQSPSNKVTEKGKDVELRCDPISGHTALYWYRQSLGQGLEFLIYFQGNSAPDKSGLPSDRFSAERTGGSVSTLTIQRTQQEDSAVYLCASRSSGGAYNEQFFGPGTRLTVL.